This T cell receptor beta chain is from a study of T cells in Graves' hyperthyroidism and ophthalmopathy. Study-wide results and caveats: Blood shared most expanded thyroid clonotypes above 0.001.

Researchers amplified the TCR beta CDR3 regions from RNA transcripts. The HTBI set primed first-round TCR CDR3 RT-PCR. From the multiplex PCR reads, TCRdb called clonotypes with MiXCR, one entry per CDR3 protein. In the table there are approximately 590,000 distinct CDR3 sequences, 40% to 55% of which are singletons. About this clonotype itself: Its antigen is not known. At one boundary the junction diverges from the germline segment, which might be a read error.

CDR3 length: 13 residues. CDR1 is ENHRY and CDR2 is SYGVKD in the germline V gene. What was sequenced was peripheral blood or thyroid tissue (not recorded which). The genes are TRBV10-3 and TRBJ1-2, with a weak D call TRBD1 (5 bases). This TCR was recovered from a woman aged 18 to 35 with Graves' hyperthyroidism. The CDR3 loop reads CASSEWRGDGYTF. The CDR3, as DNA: TGTGCCAGCAGTGAATGGCGAGGGGATGGCTACACCTTC.